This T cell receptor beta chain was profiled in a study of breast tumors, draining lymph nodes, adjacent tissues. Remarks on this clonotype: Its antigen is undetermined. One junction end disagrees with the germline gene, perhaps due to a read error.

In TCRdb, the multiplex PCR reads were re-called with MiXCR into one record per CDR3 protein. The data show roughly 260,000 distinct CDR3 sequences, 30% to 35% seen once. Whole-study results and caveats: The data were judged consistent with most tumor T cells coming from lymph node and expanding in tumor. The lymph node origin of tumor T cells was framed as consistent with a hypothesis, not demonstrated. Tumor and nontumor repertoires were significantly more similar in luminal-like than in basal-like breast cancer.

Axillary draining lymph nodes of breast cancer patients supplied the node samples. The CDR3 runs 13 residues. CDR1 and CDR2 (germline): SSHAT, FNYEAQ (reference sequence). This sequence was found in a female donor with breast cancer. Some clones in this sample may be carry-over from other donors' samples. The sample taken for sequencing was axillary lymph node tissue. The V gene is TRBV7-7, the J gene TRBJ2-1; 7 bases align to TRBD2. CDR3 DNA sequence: TGTGCTAGCAAACTAGCGAGGGCAGGGGAGCAGTTCTTC. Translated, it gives CASKLARAGEQFF.